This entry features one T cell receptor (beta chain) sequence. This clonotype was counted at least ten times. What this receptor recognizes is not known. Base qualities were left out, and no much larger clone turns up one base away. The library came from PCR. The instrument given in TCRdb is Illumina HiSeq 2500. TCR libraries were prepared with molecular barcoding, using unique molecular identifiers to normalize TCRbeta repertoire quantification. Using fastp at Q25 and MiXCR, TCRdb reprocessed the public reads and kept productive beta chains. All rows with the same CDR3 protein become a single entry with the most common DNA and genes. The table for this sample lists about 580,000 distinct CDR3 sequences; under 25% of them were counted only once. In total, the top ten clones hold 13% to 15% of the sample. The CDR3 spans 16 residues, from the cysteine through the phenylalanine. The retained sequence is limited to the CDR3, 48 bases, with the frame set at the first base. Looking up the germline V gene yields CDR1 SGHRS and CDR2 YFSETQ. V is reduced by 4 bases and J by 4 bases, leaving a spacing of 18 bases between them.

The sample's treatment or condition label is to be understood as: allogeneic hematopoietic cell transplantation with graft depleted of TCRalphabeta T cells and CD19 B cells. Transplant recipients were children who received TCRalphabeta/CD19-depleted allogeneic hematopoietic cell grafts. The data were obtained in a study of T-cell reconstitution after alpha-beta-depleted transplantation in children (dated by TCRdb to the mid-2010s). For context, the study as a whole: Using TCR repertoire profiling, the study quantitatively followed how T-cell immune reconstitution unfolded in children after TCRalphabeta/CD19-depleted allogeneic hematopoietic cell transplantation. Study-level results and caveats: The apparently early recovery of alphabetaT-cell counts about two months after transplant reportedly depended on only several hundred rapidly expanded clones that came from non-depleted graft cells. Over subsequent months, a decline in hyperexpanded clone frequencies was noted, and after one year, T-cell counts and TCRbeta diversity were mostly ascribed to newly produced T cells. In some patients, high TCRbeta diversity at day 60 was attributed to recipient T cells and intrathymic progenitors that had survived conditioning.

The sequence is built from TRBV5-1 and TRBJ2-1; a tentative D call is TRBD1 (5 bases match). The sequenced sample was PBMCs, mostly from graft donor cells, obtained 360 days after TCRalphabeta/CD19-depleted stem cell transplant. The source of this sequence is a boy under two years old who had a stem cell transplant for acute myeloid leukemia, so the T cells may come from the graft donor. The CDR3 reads CASSGLSGLRYNEQFF. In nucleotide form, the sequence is TGCGCCAGCAGCGGCCTCTCAGGGTTGCGGTACAATGAGCAGTTCTTC.